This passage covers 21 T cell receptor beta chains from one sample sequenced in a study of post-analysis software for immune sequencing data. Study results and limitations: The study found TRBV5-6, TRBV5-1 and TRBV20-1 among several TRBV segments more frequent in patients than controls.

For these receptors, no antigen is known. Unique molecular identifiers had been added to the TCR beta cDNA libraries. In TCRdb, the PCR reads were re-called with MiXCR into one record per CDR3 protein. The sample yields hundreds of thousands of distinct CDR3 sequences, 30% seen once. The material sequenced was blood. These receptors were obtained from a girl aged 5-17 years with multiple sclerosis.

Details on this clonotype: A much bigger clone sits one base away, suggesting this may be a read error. The CDR3 spells CSVGASGANVLTF. The CDR3 DNA reads TGCAGCGTTGGGGCTTCTGGGGCCAACGTCCTGACTTTC. The rearrangement links TRBV29-1 to TRBJ2-6, with D uncertain. Trimming cost V 4 bases and J 1 base, with 5 bases left between them. The CDR3 consists of 13 residues. CDR1 and CDR2 (germline): SQVTM, ANQGSEA.

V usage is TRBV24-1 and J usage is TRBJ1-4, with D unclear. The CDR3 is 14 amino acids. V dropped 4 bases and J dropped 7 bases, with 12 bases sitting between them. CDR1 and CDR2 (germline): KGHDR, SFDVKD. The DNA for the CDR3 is TGTGCCACCAGTGAGGGAACAGCAAGTGAAAAACTGTTTTTT. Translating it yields CATSEGTASEKLFF.

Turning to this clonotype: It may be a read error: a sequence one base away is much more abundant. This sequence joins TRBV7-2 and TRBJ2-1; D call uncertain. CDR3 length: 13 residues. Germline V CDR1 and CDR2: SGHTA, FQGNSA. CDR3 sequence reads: CAGSLGRDNEQFF. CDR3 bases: TGTGCCGGCAGCTTAGGCCGAGACAATGAGCAGTTCTTC.

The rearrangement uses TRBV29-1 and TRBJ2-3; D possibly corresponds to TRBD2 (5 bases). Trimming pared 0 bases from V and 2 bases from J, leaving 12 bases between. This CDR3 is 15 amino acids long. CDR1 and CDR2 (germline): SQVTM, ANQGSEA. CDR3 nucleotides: TGCAGCGTTGAAGATCCGGGGTGGGCCACAGATACGCAGTATTTT. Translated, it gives CSVEDPGWATDTQYF.

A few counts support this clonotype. The chain's CDR3 is CSARGGGHTDTQYF. The CDR3 region has the DNA TGCAGTGCTAGGGGGGGGGGCCACACAGATACGCAGTATTTT. This sequence joins TRBV20-1 and TRBJ2-3, with D possibly matching TRBD2 (7 bases). Per germline, CDR1 DFQATT and CDR2 SNEGSKA (reference sequence). This CDR3 has 14 amino acids. V dropped 3 bases and J dropped 2 bases, with 12 bases sitting between them.

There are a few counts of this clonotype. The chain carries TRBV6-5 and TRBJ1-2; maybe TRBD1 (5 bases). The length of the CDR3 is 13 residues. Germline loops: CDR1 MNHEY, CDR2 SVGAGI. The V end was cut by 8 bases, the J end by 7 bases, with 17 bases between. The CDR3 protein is CASHKGGAFGYTF. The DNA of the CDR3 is TGTGCCAGCCATAAGGGAGGGGCCTTTGGCTACACCTTC.

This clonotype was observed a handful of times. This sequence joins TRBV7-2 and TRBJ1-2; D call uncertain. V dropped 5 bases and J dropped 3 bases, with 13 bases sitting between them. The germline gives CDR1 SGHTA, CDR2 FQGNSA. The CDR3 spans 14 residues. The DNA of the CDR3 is TGTGCCAGCAGCAAAGACGGGGTAGACTATGGCTACACCTTC. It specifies CASSKDGVDYGYTF.

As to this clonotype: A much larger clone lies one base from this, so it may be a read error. In DNA form, the CDR3 reads TGCAGCGTTGTGCAGGGGGCTCTTGTGTGCGAGCAGTACTTC. It encodes CSVVQGALVCEQYF. This chain connects TRBV29-1 to TRBJ2-7; 8 bases fit TRBD1. The ends lost 4 bases at V and 6 bases at J; junction bases unmatched: 11. The CDR3 runs to 14 residues. From germline, CDR1 is SQVTM and CDR2 ANQGSEA.

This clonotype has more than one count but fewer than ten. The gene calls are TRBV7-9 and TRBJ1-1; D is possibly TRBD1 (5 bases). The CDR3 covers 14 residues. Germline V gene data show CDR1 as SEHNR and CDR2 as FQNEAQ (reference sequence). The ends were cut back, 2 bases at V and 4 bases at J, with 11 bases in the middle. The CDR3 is CASSLLGGVTEAFF. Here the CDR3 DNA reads TGTGCCAGCAGCTTACTTGGAGGGGTCACTGAAGCTTTCTTT.

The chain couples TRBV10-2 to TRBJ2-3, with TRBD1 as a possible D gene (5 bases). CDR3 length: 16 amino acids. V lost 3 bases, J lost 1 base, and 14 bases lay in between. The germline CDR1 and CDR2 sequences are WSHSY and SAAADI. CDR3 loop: CASSEFRVLGTDTQYF. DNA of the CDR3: TGCGCCAGCAGTGAATTCAGGGTCTTAGGCACAGATACGCAGTATTTT.

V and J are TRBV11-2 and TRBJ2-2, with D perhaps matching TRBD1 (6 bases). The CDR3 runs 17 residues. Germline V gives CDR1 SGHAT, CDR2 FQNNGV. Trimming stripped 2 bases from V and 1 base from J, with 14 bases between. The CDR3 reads CASSLRLGTMNTGELFF. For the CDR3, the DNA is TGTGCCAGCAGCTTACGTCTTGGGACAATGAACACCGGGGAGCTGTTTTTT.

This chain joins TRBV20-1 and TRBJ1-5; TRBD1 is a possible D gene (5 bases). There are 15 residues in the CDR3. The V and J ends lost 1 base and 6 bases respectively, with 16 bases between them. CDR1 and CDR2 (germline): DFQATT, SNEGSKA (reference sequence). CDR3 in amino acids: CSARGARGISQPQHF. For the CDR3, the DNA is TGCAGTGCTAGAGGGGCGCGGGGGATAAGTCAGCCCCAGCATTTT.

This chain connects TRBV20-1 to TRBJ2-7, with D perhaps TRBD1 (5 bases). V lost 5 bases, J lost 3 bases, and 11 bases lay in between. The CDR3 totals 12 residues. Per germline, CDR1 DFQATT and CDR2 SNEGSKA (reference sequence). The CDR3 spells CSAGRTSYEQYF. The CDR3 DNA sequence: TGCAGTGCTGGCAGGACAAGCTACGAGCAGTACTTC.

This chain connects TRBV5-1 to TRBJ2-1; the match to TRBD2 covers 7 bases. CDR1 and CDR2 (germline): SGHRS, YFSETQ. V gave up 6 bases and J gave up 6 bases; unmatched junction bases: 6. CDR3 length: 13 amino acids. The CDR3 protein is CASISSGGNEQFF. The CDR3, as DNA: TGCGCCAGCATCTCATCGGGGGGCAATGAGCAGTTCTTC.

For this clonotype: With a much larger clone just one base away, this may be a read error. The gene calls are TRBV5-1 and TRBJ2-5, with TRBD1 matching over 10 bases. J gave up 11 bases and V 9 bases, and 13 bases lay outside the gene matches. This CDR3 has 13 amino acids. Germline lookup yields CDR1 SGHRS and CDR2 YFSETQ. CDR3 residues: CAIRTGGANEQYF. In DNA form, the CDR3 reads TGCGCCATCAGGACAGGGGGTGCCAATGAGCAGTACTTC.

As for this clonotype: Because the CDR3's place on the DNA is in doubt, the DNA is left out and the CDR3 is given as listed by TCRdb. The CDR3 loop reads CSVGFAAGANVRTF. The chain couples TRBV29-1 to TRBJ2-6. In germline, CDR1 is SQVTM, CDR2 ANQGSEA. The CDR3 spans 14 residues, counting both ends.

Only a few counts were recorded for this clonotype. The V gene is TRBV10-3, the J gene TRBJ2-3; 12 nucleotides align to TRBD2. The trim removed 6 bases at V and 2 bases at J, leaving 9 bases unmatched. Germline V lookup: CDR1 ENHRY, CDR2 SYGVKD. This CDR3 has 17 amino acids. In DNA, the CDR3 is TGTGCCATCAGGACACTAGCGGGGGGCGCTACCACAGATACGCAGTATTTT. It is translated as CAIRTLAGGATTDTQYF.

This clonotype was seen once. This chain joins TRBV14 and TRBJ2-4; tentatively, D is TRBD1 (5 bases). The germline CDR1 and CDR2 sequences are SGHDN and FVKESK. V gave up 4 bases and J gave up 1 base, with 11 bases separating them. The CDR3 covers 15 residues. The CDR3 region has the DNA TGTGCCAGCAGCCGGTTCAGGGTCGCCAAAAACATTCAGTACTTC. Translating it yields CASSRFRVAKNIQYF.

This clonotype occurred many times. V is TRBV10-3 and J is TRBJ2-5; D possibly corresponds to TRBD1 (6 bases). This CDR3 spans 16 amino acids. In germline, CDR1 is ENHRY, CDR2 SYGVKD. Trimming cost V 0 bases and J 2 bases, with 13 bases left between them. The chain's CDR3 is CAISESMGAGQETQYF. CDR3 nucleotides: TGTGCCATCAGTGAGTCGATGGGGGCAGGGCAAGAGACCCAGTACTTC.

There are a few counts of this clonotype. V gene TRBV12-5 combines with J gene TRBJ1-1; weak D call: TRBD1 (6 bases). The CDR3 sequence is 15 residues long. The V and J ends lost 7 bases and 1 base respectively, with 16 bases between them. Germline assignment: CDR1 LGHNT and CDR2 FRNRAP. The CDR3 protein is CASALGAGANTEAFF. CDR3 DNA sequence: TGTGCTAGTGCCCTGGGGGCAGGGGCGAACACTGAAGCTTTCTTT.

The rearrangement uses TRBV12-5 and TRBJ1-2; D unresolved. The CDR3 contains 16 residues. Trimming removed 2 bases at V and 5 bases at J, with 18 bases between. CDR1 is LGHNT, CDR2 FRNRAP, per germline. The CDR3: CASGLNPPMGEYGYTF. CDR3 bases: TGTGCTAGTGGTTTGAATCCCCCCATGGGCGAGTATGGCTACACCTTC.